A single sample is the source of the 18 T cell receptor beta chains below, sequenced in a study of beta chain features in type 1 diabetes. The investigators reverse transcribed all of the isolated RNA, so they sequenced expressed TCRB transcripts. The data were produced by immunoSEQ multiplex PCR, yet TCRdb's version contains in-frame clones alone and is incomplete. The profile shows a few hundred thousand clones, over 9.5% of them singletons. Sequencing was carried out using naive CD4+ T cells from blood. The receptors derive from a man aged 18 to 29 in good health.

This clone was seen a handful of times. The rearrangement uses TRBV6-6 and TRBJ2-7; D is uncertain. This CDR3 region has 15 residues. V was trimmed by 6 bases and J by 2 bases, leaving 17 bases between them. Germline CDR1 MNHNY, CDR2 SVGAGI (reference sequence). CDR3 in DNA: TGTGCCAGCAGCAAAGGTGTTCGCGGCGCCTACGAGCAGTACTTC. The encoded protein is CASSKGVRGAYEQYF.

This clone has more than one count but fewer than ten. The gene calls are TRBV7-2 and TRBJ2-2; 10 bases are shared with TRBD1. CDR3 length: 19 residues. The germline V gene has CDR1 SGHTA and CDR2 FQGNSA. After removal of 2 bases from V and 6 bases from J, the junction contained 15 bases not matched to a gene. The CDR3 loop is CASSLIPGQGLRAPGELFF. The CDR3 DNA is TGTGCCAGCAGCTTAATTCCGGGACAGGGGCTTCGAGCGCCCGGGGAGCTGTTTTTT.

On this clone: The same CDR3 arises from other DNA sequences in this sample as well. The V gene is TRBV28, the J gene TRBJ1-5; D is ambiguous. V lost 4 bases and J 7 bases, leaving 8 bases between the germline ends. The germline V gene has CDR1 MDHEN and CDR2 SYDVKM. The CDR3 spans 12 residues. The CDR3 protein is CASSSPGQPQHF. In DNA form, the CDR3 reads TGTGCCAGCAGTTCTCCCGGGCAGCCCCAGCATTTT.

In this sample, this clone turned up a few times. The rearrangement uses TRBV5-4 and TRBJ2-6; D possibly corresponds to TRBD1 (6 bases). The V and J ends lost 3 bases and 0 bases respectively, with 10 bases between them. Germline-derived CDR1 and CDR2 are SGHNT and YYREEE (reference sequence). The length of the CDR3 is 16 residues. CDR3 sequence: CASSSDSGSGANVLTF. The CDR3 DNA is TGTGCCAGCAGCTCGGACAGTGGCTCTGGGGCCAACGTCCTGACTTTC. Looking up the rest from reference TRBV5-4 and TRBJ2-6 gives the full variable domain: ETGVTQSPTHLIKTRGQQVTLRCSSQSGHNTVSWYQQALGQGPQFIFQYYREEENGRGNFPPRFSGLQFPNYSSELNVNALELDDSALYLCASSSDSGSGANVLTFGAGSRLTVL.

This clone was found a few times. The chain has TRBV18 and TRBJ1-6, with D possibly being TRBD1 (5 bases). CDR1 KGHSH and CDR2 LQKENI come from the germline V gene. This CDR3 is built from 15 residues. V was cut by 4 bases and J by 8 bases, with 15 bases left in between. In DNA form, the CDR3 reads TGTGCCAGCTCACGGGACTCCAGTGGGGATTCACCCCTCCACTTT. Residues: CASSRDSSGDSPLHF. Full variable domain (remainder filled in from reference TRBV18 and TRBJ1-6): NAGVMQNPRHLVRRRGQEARLRCSPMKGHSHVYWYRQLPEEGLKFMVYLQKENIIDESGMPKERFSAEFPKEGPSILRIQQVVRGDSAAYFCASSRDSSGDSPLHFGNGTRLTVT.

The gene calls are TRBV29-1 and TRBJ2-2; D is uncertain. Germline V gives CDR1 SQVTM, CDR2 ANQGSEA. Deletions cut 5 bases from V and 3 bases from J, with 13 bases between. The CDR3 contains 14 residues. CDR3 DNA sequence: TGCAGCGTTCAATACTCGAGAGACACCGGGGAGCTGTTTTTT. Protein sequence: CSVQYSRDTGELFF.

This chain uses TRBV11-3 with TRBJ2-5; D remains ambiguous. Germline CDR1 is SGHNT and CDR2 is YENEEA. The V end was cut by 1 base, the J end by 2 bases, with 5 bases between. The CDR3 is 13 residues long. CDR3 amino acids: CASSLGRQETQYF. The CDR3 DNA reads TGTGCCAGCAGCTTAGGTCGGCAAGAGACCCAGTACTTC.

A few counts support this clone. The chain is built from TRBV4-2 and TRBJ1-3, with D maybe TRBD1 (5 bases). The germline V gene has CDR1 LGHNA and CDR2 YNFKEQ. Trimming removed 0 bases at V and 4 bases at J, with 13 bases between. The CDR3 length is 16 residues. The CDR3 DNA reads as TGTGCCAGCAGCCAAGATTATCCCAGGGAAGGAAACACCATATATTTT. Translating it yields CASSQDYPREGNTIYF.

This clone was seen a handful of times. This chain links TRBV7-2 with TRBJ2-1; 11 nucleotides line up with TRBD2. Trimming removed 5 bases from V and 7 bases from J; junction bases left unmatched: 7. Germline CDR1 reads SGHTA; CDR2 reads FQGNSA. The CDR3 covers 15 residues. This chain's CDR3 is CASSRQLAGVNEQFF. As DNA, the CDR3 is TGTGCCAGCAGCCGGCAACTAGCGGGAGTAAATGAGCAGTTCTTC.

This clone was detected a few times. CDR3 in amino acids: CASSEGRSYGYTF. The CDR3 DNA follows: TGTGCCAGCAGTGAGGGCAGATCCTATGGCTACACCTTC. The chain is built from TRBV6-4 and TRBJ1-2; D uncertain. The length of the CDR3 is 13 residues. CDR1 MRHNA and CDR2 SNTAGT come from the germline V gene. Trimming left V 3 bases short and J 4 bases short, with 9 bases between.

This clone was observed many times. The chain uses TRBV29-1 and TRBJ2-7; D remains ambiguous. Trimming took off 6 bases at V and 5 bases at J, with 11 bases between the two ends. Germline CDR1 reads SQVTM; CDR2 reads ANQGSEA. This CDR3 has 11 residues. Here the CDR3 reads CSVELVDEQYF. The CDR3 DNA reads TGCAGCGTGGAGCTTGTTGACGAGCAGTACTTC.

This clone has more than one count but fewer than ten. The gene calls are TRBV4-1 and TRBJ2-5; D perhaps matches TRBD2 (5 bases). Trimming stripped 3 bases from V and 10 bases from J, with 12 bases between. Germline assignment: CDR1 MGHRA and CDR2 YSYEKL. The CDR3 runs to 12 residues. The CDR3 sequence is CASSQLGGVQYF. The CDR3 DNA follows: TGCGCCAGCAGCCAGCTAGGAGGTGTCCAGTACTTC.

The chain combines TRBV7-9 with TRBJ2-5; 8 bases map to TRBD1. Trimming removed 5 bases from V and 0 bases from J; junction bases left unmatched: 8. The CDR3 runs to 16 residues. CDR1 is SEHNR, CDR2 FQNEAQ, per germline (reference sequence). The CDR3 reads CASSPNRDRHQETQYF. The CDR3 DNA reads as TGTGCCAGCAGCCCGAACCGGGACAGGCACCAAGAGACCCAGTACTTC.

This clone came up a few times. The chain uses TRBV30 and TRBJ2-7; 7 nucleotides line up with TRBD1. CDR1 and CDR2 (germline): GTSNPN, SVGIG (reference sequence). V shed 4 bases and J 0 bases; nucleotides not matched to a gene: 6. This CDR3 is 14 amino acids long. The CDR3, as DNA: TGTGCCTGGACCATGGGACAGAGCTCCTACGAGCAGTACTTC. It specifies CAWTMGQSSYEQYF.

There are a few counts of this clone. The chain uses TRBV5-4 and TRBJ1-2, with 10 bases matching TRBD1. V dropped 3 bases and J dropped 2; count of bases not matched to a gene: 4. The germline V gene encodes CDR1 SGHNT and CDR2 YYREEE (reference sequence). The CDR3 is 15 residues long. The CDR3 region has the DNA TGTGCCAGCAGCTGGGACAGGGGATTAAACTATGGCTACACCTTC. Translation gives CASSWDRGLNYGYTF.

The chain uses TRBV29-1 and TRBJ2-7; 7 nucleotides line up with TRBD2. The CDR3 has 12 amino acids. With V trimmed by 6 bases and J by 3 bases, 5 bases remained unmatched. The germline gives CDR1 SQVTM, CDR2 ANQGSEA. CDR3 residues: CSVGLSSYEQYF. The CDR3, as DNA: TGCAGCGTGGGACTATCCAGCTACGAGCAGTACTTC.

This clone was seen a few times. V and J are TRBV30 and TRBJ1-3; the match to TRBD1 covers 9 bases. Germline lookup yields CDR1 GTSNPN and CDR2 SVGIG (reference sequence). V shed 5 bases and J 4 bases; nucleotides not matched to a gene: 3. This CDR3 spans 13 amino acids. The CDR3 sequence is CAWGQGSGNTIYF. The CDR3, as DNA: TGTGCCTGGGGACAGGGGTCCGGAAACACCATATATTTT.

This clone has a handful of counts. The chain carries TRBV19 and TRBJ2-1; TRBD2 agrees at 7 bases. This CDR3 has 16 residues. The germline CDR1 and CDR2 sequences are LNHDA and SQIVND (reference sequence). V trimming: 4 bases; J trimming: 7 bases; junction bases outside the gene matches: 13. The CDR3 DNA follows: TGTGCCAGTAGTACCACCATTGAAGCGGGAAGGAATGAGCAGTTCTTC. Translation gives CASSTTIEAGRNEQFF. The entire variable domain, with the rest obtained from reference TRBV19 and TRBJ2-1, is as follows: DGGITQSPKYLFRKEGQNVTLSCEQNLNHDAMYWYRQDPGQGLRLIYYSQIVNDFQKGDIAEGYSVSREKKESFPLTVTSAQKNPTAFYLCASSTTIEAGRNEQFFGPGTRLTVL.